This is a list of T cell receptor beta chains from one sample in a study of Ad26.COV2.S vaccination and SARS-CoV-2 variants. Some clones are missing from TCRdb's copy, which holds only in-frame ones; the method was immunoSEQ multiplex PCR. The sample has some 320,000 clones, about 86% seen once. The starting material was peripheral blood, obtained in a trial of Ad26.COV2.S vaccine versus placebo. The source of these receptors is a person between 18 and 60 years old who received the Ad26.COV2.S COVID-19 vaccine or a placebo. Both conserved end residues are part of each CDR3. The D gene is left open where the match is weak. Size values are once, few and many counts, or a class for expanded clones, and some rows have none.

J | D | size | V | CDR3 | DNA
TRBJ1-1 | TRBD1 | NA | TRBV6-5 | CASSYRTGTGVSEAFF | TGTGCCAGCAGTTACCGGACAGGGACAGGGGTATCTGAAGCTTTCTTT
TRBJ2-1 | NA | few | TRBV2 | CASSGMGINEQFF | TGTGCCAGCAGCGGGATGGGGATCAATGAGCAGTTCTTC
TRBJ2-3 | NA | NA | TRBV19 | CASSIVAGALTDTQYF | TGTGCCAGTAGTATTGTGGCGGGGGCCCTCACAGATACGCAGTATTTT
TRBJ1-5 | NA | NA | TRBV5-1 | CASSLEGGLWQPQHF | TGCGCCAGCAGCTTGGAGGGGGGGCTGTGGCAGCCCCAGCATTTT
TRBJ1-2 | TRBD1 | NA | TRBV7-2 | CASSFQGAGGYTF | TGTGCCAGCAGCTTTCAGGGGGCAGGGGGCTACACCTTC
TRBJ1-1 | NA | NA | TRBV4-1 | CASSSWITFEAFF | TGCGCCAGCAGTTCATGGATTACCTTTGAAGCTTTCTTT
TRBJ2-3 | NA | once | TRBV7-6 | CASSLFASSTDTQYF | TGTGCCAGCAGCTTATTCGCGTCTAGCACAGATACGCAGTATTTT
TRBJ2-5 | NA | NA | TRBV18 | CASSPRQETQYF | TGTGCCAGCTCACCACGTCAAGAGACCCAGTACTTC
TRBJ2-3 | NA | NA | TRBV9 | CASSVPTRNTDTQYF | TGTGCCAGCAGCGTACCTACTCGGAACACAGATACGCAGTATTTT
TRBJ2-2 | NA | once | TRBV18 | CASSSPKNTGELFF | TGTGCCAGCTCATCTCCCAAAAACACCGGGGAGCTGTTTTTT
TRBJ1-3 | NA | NA | TRBV9 | CASSVETGGNTIYF | TGTGCCAGCAGCGTAGAAACAGGGGGAAACACCATATATTTT
TRBJ2-7 | NA | NA | TRBV19 | CASSINRGGLRYEQYF | TGTGCCAGTAGTATCAACAGGGGGGGCCTCAGGTACGAGCAGTACTTC
TRBJ2-5 | NA | NA | TRBV3-1/TRBV3-2 | CASSQEAGGTQRETQYF | TGTGCCAGCAGCCAAGAGGCTGGAGGGACTCAGCGGGAGACCCAGTACTTC
TRBJ1-2 | NA | NA | TRBV5-1 | CASSLSAEPGGYTF | TGCGCCAGCAGCCTCTCTGCGGAGCCAGGGGGCTACACCTTC
TRBJ1-5 | TRBD1 | NA | TRBV18 | CASSPKDRGFQHF | TGTGCCAGCTCACCTAAGGACAGGGGATTCCAGCATTTT
TRBJ1-1 | NA | NA | TRBV20-1 | CSARVLGEAFF | TGCAGTGCTAGAGTTTTGGGTGAAGCTTTCTTT
TRBJ1-2 | NA | NA | TRBV5-6 | CASSLRRVYGYTF | TGTGCCAGCAGCTTGCGCAGGGTCTATGGCTACACCTTC
TRBJ1-2 | NA | NA | TRBV4-1 | CASSQDNKNGYTF | TGCGCCAGCAGCCAAGACAACAAGAATGGCTACACCTTC
TRBJ2-3 | TRBD2 | few | TRBV29-1 | CSVEGILAGAPTDTQYF | TGCAGCGTTGAGGGTATACTAGCGGGGGCCCCCACAGATACGCAGTATTTT
TRBJ1-2 | NA | NA | TRBV6-5 | CASSYRRELIYGYTF | TGTGCCAGCAGTTACAGGAGGGAGCTGATCTATGGCTACACCTTC
TRBJ1-2 | NA | once | TRBV10-3 | CAISESQETNYGYTF | TGTGCCATCAGTGAGTCACAGGAGACTAACTATGGCTACACCTTC
TRBJ2-1 | NA | NA | TRBV5-4 | CASSPYRGGYNEQFF | TGTGCCAGCAGCCCCTACAGGGGGGGCTACAATGAGCAGTTCTTC
TRBJ1-2 | NA | NA | TRBV18 | CASSAGTGESGYTF | TGTGCCAGCTCAGCCGGGACGGGAGAATCCGGCTACACCTTC
TRBJ1-1 | NA | NA | TRBV10-3 | CAIRGNTEAFF | TGTGCCATCAGAGGGAACACTGAAGCTTTCTTT
TRBJ1-2 | NA | NA | TRBV6-5 | CASSRQTNYGYTF | TGTGCCAGCAGCCGACAGACCAACTATGGCTACACCTTC
TRBJ2-7 | TRBD2 | NA | TRBV9 | CASSGSRAGGDSYEQYF | TGTGCCAGCAGCGGGAGCCGAGCGGGGGGGGACTCCTACGAGCAGTACTTC
TRBJ1-3 | NA | few | TRBV4-2 | CASSQDGADSGNTIYF | TGTGCCAGCAGCCAAGACGGCGCAGACTCTGGAAACACCATATATTTT
TRBJ1-1 | TRBD1 | NA | TRBV29-1 | CSVVRQGARTEAFF | TGCAGCGTTGTGAGGCAGGGGGCCCGGACTGAAGCTTTCTTT
TRBJ2-2 | NA | NA | TRBV15 | CATSRESGRAASNTGELFF | TGTGCCACCAGCAGAGAATCCGGCAGGGCGGCGTCGAACACCGGGGAGCTGTTTTTT
TRBJ1-6 | NA | NA | TRBV7-2 | CASSVAGSPLHF | TGTGCCAGCAGCGTCGCGGGTTCACCCCTCCACTTT
TRBJ2-1 | NA | NA | TRBV7-9 | CASSTFGPGLVEQFF | TGTGCCAGCAGCACCTTCGGCCCGGGACTTGTTGAGCAGTTCTTC
TRBJ2-2 | NA | NA | TRBV7-8 | CASSFRGDKISGELFF | TGTGCCAGCAGCTTTCGAGGCGACAAGATATCCGGGGAGCTGTTTTTT
TRBJ1-1 | NA | NA | TRBV7-8 | CASSLGSAMNTEAFF | TGTGCCAGCAGCTTAGGGTCCGCAATGAACACTGAAGCTTTCTTT
TRBJ1-2 | TRBD1 | NA | TRBV6-1 | CASSEADRGRYYGYTF | TGTGCCAGCAGTGAGGCGGACAGGGGGCGTTACTATGGCTACACCTTC
TRBJ1-6 | NA | NA | TRBV2 | CASKRSPNNSPLHF | TGTGCCAGCAAAAGAAGCCCTAATAATTCACCCCTCCACTTT
TRBJ2-3 | NA | few | TRBV7-2 | CASSLGGPSDTQYF | TGTGCCAGCAGCTTAGGGGGGCCATCAGATACGCAGTATTTT
TRBJ1-2 | NA | once | TRBV6-6 | CASSNSANLYGYTF | TGTGCCAGCAGCAACAGCGCGAACCTATATGGCTACACCTTC
TRBJ1-2 | NA | NA | TRBV6-2/TRBV6-3 | CASSYSLQGNYGYTF | TGTGCCAGCAGTTACTCTCTTCAGGGTAACTATGGCTACACCTTC
TRBJ1-2 | NA | NA | TRBV10-2 | CASSPTGTNYGYTF | TGCGCCAGCAGCCCCACGGGGACTAACTATGGCTACACCTTC
TRBJ1-4 | NA | NA | TRBV7-2 | CASSLAGVANEKLFF | TGTGCCAGCAGCTTAGCAGGGGTGGCTAATGAAAAACTGTTTTTT
TRBJ1-1 | TRBD1 | few | TRBV19 | CASSRWGTGALNTEAFF | TGTGCCAGTAGTAGGTGGGGGACAGGGGCTCTGAACACTGAAGCTTTCTTT
TRBJ1-4 | NA | few | TRBV10-1 | CASRTLTPTNEKLFF | TGCGCCAGCAGAACGTTGACACCAACTAATGAAAAACTGTTTTTT
TRBJ1-6 | NA | NA | TRBV6-5 | CASGEGGDSPLHF | TGTGCCAGCGGGGAGGGGGGTGATTCACCCCTCCACTTT
TRBJ2-7 | TRBD1 | few | TRBV5-1 | CASSGGQGAGQYF | TGCGCCAGCAGCGGAGGACAGGGGGCGGGGCAGTACTTC
TRBJ2-3 | NA | NA | TRBV14 | CASSLLGGRTDTQYF | TGTGCCAGCAGCCTTCTAGGCGGCCGCACAGATACGCAGTATTTT
TRBJ2-7 | NA | NA | TRBV6-1 | CASSEESYEQYF | TGTGCCAGCAGTGAGGAGAGTTACGAGCAGTACTTC
TRBJ1-5 | NA | NA | TRBV6-6 | CASAISNQPQHF | TGTGCCAGCGCTATTAGCAATCAGCCCCAGCATTTT
TRBJ1-2 | NA | NA | TRBV5-1 | CASWGENNYGYTF | TGCGCCAGCTGGGGGGAGAATAACTATGGCTACACCTTC
TRBJ1-1 | NA | NA | TRBV7-2 | CASSFIFLPEAFF | TGTGCCAGCAGCTTCATTTTTCTTCCTGAAGCTTTCTTT
TRBJ2-1 | NA | NA | TRBV7-9 | CASSLSQGGYNEQFF | TGTGCCAGCAGCTTATCCCAGGGGGGCTACAATGAGCAGTTCTTC